Detailed here is one T cell receptor (beta chain). This CDR3 region has 13 residues. Germline CDR1 reads KGHSH; CDR2 reads LQKENI. V shed 6 bases and J shed 3 bases, with 11 bases lying between them. Enrollment of patients from Seattle took place during active infection, with longitudinal follow-up. Authors' methods: Amplification with reference gene primers provided the estimates of nucleated cell counts. Profiled with immunoSEQ multiplex PCR; TCRdb holds only in-frame clones, not every one. For V, J and clone size, that table is used; D and trimming come from the DNA. The sample has fewer than 450,000 clones; 85% to 90% are singletons. This entry is derived from a study of blood T cell repertoires in COVID-19. Study-wide background: Sources were T cells, B-cell-depleted T cells, or PBMCs; the material itself was cDNA or gDNA.

This TCR came from a woman aged 45-60 years with COVID-19, enrolled during active disease. Sample: peripheral blood. The chain joins TRBV18 to TRBJ1-1; weak D call: TRBD1 (5 bases). The chain's CDR3 is CASSQQDYTEAFF. In DNA form, the CDR3 reads TGTGCCAGCTCTCAACAGGATTACACTGAAGCTTTCTTT.